The 5 T cell receptor beta chains in this list originate from one sample, sequenced in a study of blood T cell repertoires in COVID-19. Sequencing was performed with immunoSEQ multiplex PCR; in TCRdb, only in-frame clones are kept and a portion is missing. Of roughly 250,000 clones listed, roughly 84% are singletons. The sample was peripheral blood. The origin of the receptors is a woman aged 40 to 50 who had recovered from COVID-19.

J is TRBJ2-5 and V is TRBV5-4; TRBD1 agrees at 8 bases. The germline V gene has CDR1 SGHNT and CDR2 YYREEE (reference sequence). J gave up 5 bases and V 3 bases, and 9 bases lay outside the gene matches. This CDR3 region has 15 residues. CDR3 sequence (DNA): TGTGCCAGCAGCTCCCCGACAGGGGTAGGCGAGACCCAGTACTTC. Residues: CASSSPTGVGETQYF.

The chain carries TRBV7-6 and TRBJ2-5; TRBD1 might be the D (6 bases). Between the trimmed V and J ends, which lost 1 base and 1 base, there was a span of 13 bases. This CDR3 is built from 16 residues. Germline V gene sequence: CDR1 SGHVS, CDR2 FNYEAQ. The CDR3 sequence: CASSLVGGGLQETQYF. Written as DNA, the CDR3 is TGTGCCAGCAGCTTAGTAGGGGGTGGGCTCCAAGAGACCCAGTACTTC.

The count of this clone is one. This rearrangement joins TRBV20-1 to TRBJ2-7; TRBD1 might be the D (5 bases). V gave up 3 bases and J gave up 0 bases, with 6 bases separating them. This CDR3 spans 12 amino acids. CDR1 and CDR2 from the germline V gene are DFQATT and SNEGSKA (reference sequence). DNA of the CDR3: TGCAGTGCTAGTGACAGCTCCTACGAGCAGTACTTC. Its protein product is CSASDSSYEQYF.

J is TRBJ1-2 and V is TRBV28, with D tentatively TRBD1 (6 bases). The germline V gene encodes CDR1 MDHEN and CDR2 SYDVKM. The V end was cut by 6 bases, the J end by 4 bases, with 24 bases between. The CDR3 consists of 17 residues. The CDR3 nucleotides read TGTGCCAGCAGGACACCCTTCGCAGGGGCTCCTAGCTATGGCTACACCTTC. Its translation is CASRTPFAGAPSYGYTF.

V is TRBV30 and J is TRBJ2-7; TRBD2 matches at 12 bases. V was clipped by 4 bases and J by 7 bases; unmatched bases: 5. The length of the CDR3 is 13 residues. CDR1 and CDR2 from the germline V gene are GTSNPN and SVGIG (reference sequence). In DNA, the CDR3 is TGTGCCTGGACTAGCGGGGGGGGTCTTGAGCAGTACTTC. It yields the protein CAWTSGGGLEQYF.